Listed below are T cell receptor beta chains from one sample, sequenced in a study of cytomegalovirus exposure and HLA in healthy donors. The method was immunoSEQ multiplex PCR; TCRdb's version includes in-frame clones alone and lacks a portion of them. The table records 90,000 to 100,000 clones, about three quarters of them present only once. Sequencing was done on a sample of PBMCs. The receptors were sampled from a man in his 60s in good health and CMV-seropositive. CDR3s leave out the opening cysteine and the closing phenylalanine or tryptophan. The order of the fields is J gene, V gene, CDR3 protein.

j_gene: TRBJ2-5
v_gene: TRBV6-5
CDR3aa: ASSHPTGVQY

j_gene: TRBJ1-6
v_gene: TRBV4-1
CDR3aa: ASSQGPSFPLH

j_gene: TRBJ1-2
v_gene: TRBV7-9
CDR3aa: ASSLDGDLTRGYT

j_gene: TRBJ2-4
v_gene: TRBV6-5
CDR3aa: ASRTGGRGNIQY

j_gene: TRBJ1-5
v_gene: TRBV5-1
CDR3aa: ASSSGTGEGQPQH

j_gene: TRBJ1-4
v_gene: TRBV5-1
CDR3aa: ASSLSSQGGEKLF

j_gene: TRBJ2-1
v_gene: TRBV29-1
CDR3aa: SADSVNYNEQF

j_gene: TRBJ1-2
v_gene: TRBV6-5
CDR3aa: ASSLGTTGGHGYT

j_gene: TRBJ1-1
v_gene: TRBV5-4
CDR3aa: ASSLGIEAF

j_gene: TRBJ2-4
v_gene: TRBV7-9
CDR3aa: ASSLALRTGENIQY

j_gene: TRBJ2-1
v_gene: TRBV4-2
CDR3aa: ASSPRLAGGPSYNEQF

j_gene: TRBJ2-1
v_gene: TRBV4-1
CDR3aa: ASSQVQNLYNEQF

j_gene: TRBJ1-2
v_gene: TRBV11-1
CDR3aa: ASSRGGGQGSYGYT

j_gene: TRBJ2-2
v_gene: TRBV11-2
CDR3aa: ASSLGRGAGELF

j_gene: TRBJ2-1
v_gene: TRBV5-1
CDR3aa: ASSYGRARNRDNEQF

j_gene: TRBJ1-2
v_gene: TRBV29-1
CDR3aa: SGGTAPEGGYT